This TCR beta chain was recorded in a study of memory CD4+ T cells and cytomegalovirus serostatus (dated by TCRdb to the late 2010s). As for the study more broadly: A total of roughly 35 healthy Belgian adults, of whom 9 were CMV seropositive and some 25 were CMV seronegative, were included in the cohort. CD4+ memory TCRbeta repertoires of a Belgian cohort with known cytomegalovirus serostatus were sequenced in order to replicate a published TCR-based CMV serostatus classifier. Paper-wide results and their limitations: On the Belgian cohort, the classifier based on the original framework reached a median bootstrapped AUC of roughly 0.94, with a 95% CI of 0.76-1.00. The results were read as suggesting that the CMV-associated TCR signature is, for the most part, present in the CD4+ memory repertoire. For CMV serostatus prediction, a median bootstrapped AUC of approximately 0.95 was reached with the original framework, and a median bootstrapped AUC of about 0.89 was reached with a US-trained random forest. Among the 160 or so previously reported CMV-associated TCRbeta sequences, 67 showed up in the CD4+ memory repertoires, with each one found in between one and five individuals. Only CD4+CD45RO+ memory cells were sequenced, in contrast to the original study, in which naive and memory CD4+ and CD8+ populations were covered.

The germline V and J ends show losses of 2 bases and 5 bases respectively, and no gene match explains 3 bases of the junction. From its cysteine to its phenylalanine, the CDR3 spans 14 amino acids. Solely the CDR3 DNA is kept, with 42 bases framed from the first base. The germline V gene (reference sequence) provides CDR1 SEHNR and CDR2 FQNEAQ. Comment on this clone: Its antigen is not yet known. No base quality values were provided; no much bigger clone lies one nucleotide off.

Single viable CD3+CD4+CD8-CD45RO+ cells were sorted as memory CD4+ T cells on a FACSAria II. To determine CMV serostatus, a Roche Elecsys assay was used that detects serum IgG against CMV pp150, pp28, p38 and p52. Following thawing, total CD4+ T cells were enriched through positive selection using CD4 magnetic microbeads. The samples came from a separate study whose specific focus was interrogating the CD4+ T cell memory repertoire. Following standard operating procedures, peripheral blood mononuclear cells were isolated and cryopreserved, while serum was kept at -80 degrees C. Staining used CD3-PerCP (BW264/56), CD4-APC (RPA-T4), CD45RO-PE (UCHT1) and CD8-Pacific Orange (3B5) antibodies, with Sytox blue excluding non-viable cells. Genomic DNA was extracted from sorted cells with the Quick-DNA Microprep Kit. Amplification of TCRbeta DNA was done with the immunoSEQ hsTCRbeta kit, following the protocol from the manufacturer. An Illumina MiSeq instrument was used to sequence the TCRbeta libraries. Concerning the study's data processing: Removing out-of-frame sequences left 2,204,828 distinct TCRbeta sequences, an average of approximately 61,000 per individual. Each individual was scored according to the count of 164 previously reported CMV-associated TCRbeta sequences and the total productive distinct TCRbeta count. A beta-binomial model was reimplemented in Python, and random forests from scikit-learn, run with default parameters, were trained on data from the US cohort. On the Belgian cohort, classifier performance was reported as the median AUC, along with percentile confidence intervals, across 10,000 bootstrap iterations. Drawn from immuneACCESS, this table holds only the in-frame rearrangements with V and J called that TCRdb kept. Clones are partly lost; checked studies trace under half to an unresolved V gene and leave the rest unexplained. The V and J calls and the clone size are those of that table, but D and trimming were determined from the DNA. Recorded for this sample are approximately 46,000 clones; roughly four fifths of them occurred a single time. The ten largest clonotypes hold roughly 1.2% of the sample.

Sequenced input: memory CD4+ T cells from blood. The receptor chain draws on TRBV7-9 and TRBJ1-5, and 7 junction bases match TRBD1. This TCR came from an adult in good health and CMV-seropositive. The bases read TGTGCCAGCAGCTTAACCACAGGGGATCAGCCCCAGCATTTT. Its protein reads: CASSLTTGDQPQHF. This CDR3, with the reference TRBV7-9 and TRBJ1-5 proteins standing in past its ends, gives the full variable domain DTGVSQNPRHKITKRGQNVTFRCDPISEHNRLYWYRQTLGQGPEFLTYFQNEAQLEKSRLLSDRFSAERPKGSFSTLEIQRTEQGDSAMYLCASSLTTGDQPQHFGDGTRLSIL.